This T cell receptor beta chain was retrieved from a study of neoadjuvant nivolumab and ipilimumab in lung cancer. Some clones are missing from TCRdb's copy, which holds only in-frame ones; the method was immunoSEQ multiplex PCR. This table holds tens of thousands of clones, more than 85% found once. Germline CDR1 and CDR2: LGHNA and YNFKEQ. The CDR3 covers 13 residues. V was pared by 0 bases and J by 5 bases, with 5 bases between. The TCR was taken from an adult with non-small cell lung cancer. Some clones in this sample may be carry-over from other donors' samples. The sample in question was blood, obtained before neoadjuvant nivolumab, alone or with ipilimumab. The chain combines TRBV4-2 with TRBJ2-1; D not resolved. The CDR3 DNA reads TGTGCCAGCAGCCAAGATCTCCACAATGAGCAGTTCTTC. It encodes CASSQDLHNEQFF.